The rows below give T cell receptor beta chains drawn from one sample of a study of OX40 agonist ivuxolimab in advanced cancers. Here immunoSEQ multiplex PCR was the method, and the copy in TCRdb shows in-frame clones only, minus some. The sample shows approximately 69,000 clones, 80% to 90% of them seen only once. The material sequenced was CD4+ or CD8+ T cells sorted from blood, taken in a trial of the OX40 agonist ivuxolimab. All receptors derive from an adult with an advanced solid tumor such as melanoma, head and neck, liver or kidney cancer. Both conserved end residues are part of each CDR3. D genes are given only for firm matches.

D gene	V gene	CDR3 protein
-	TRBV11-2	CASSLEVGYGEQYF
TRBD1	TRBV11-2	CATKNRGSSYEQYF
TRBD1	TRBV28	CASSFRSGGGTEAFF
-	TRBV2	CASSARNRVVPFF
-	TRBV7-8	CASSLEVLGPYNSPLHF
-	TRBV7-9	CASSVDRYPTGELFF
TRBD2	TRBV6-5	CASSYRGVYNEQFF
-	TRBV29-1	CSVEGSSYEQYF
-	TRBV20-1	CSARDGGYTF
-	TRBV2	CASSEDGGTDTQYF
TRBD1	TRBV7-2	CASSLGGQGNSGNTIYF
TRBD1	TRBV19	CASSAGTVNEKLFF
-	TRBV30	CAWSVQVLETQYF
-	TRBV6-5	CASSYRQDKNQPQHF
TRBD1	TRBV27	CASSLSGQASAYEQYF
-	TRBV27	CASSAPGYNSPLHF
-	TRBV6-1	CASKVRETQYF
-	TRBV7-7	CASSPSGADEQFF
-	TRBV11-3	CASSLAVTGAGANVLTF
-	TRBV7-3	CASSPGPQGWYGYTF
TRBD1	TRBV30	CAWSVKQDRGNQPQHF
TRBD2	TRBV2	CASSVIAGGETQYF
-	TRBV9	CASSVGPDVGSGETQYF
TRBD2	TRBV28	CASSVRFGLAEPTGELFF
-	TRBV29-1	CSVAPGQGIYEQYF
-	TRBV20-1	CSAGPLRAFF
-	TRBV7-8	CASSLGTYQETQYF
TRBD1	TRBV5-1	CASSLWIGQGYTEAFF
-	TRBV28	CASSDAGTNFQPQHF
-	TRBV30	CAWNQGGGTGELFF
-	TRBV14	CASSQMDSLLGYTF
TRBD1	TRBV7-9	CASSFPPGQGVVGYTF
TRBD1	TRBV6-1	CASSTQGATNEKLFF
-	TRBV25-1	CASNRDDNEQFF
-	TRBV6-4	CASSDGNSYGYTF
-	TRBV6-5	CASRGGTYEQFF
-	TRBV5-1	CASSLEAGYYGYTF
-	TRBV2	CASTSSPGGPYGYTF
-	TRBV18	CASSPQGSKETQYF
-	TRBV11-2	CASSPQGGRLGTEAFF
-	TRBV2	CASSRTGISNQPQHF
TRBD1	TRBV10-3	CAISARGDRGTDTQYF
-	TRBV4-1	CASSQVNRRDTGELFF
-	TRBV21-1	CASSKDETQYF
-	TRBV5-6	CASSLGPGAMETQYF
TRBD1	TRBV18	CASSRAQGVYNEQFF
TRBD1	TRBV7-2	CASRQGAEGYTF
-	TRBV5-1	CASSLAGLRTYEQYF
-	TRBV6-5	CASSRLGETNQPQHF
-	TRBV27	CASSLRGGPMNTEAFF
TRBD1	TRBV30	CAWSDDRGNQPQHF
-	TRBV5-6	CASSSPGSRPDTQYF
TRBD2	TRBV6-1	CASISVGTTYEQYF
TRBD2	TRBV6-6	CASSYSARGGSHEQYF
-	TRBV10-3	CAISEPSKSDTQYF
-	TRBV30	CAWSAGPGQPQHF
TRBD2	TRBV7-9	CASSLVTSGRSEQYF
-	TRBV6-6	CASSGRVLPEQYF
-	TRBV7-2	CASSHDSFSGELFF